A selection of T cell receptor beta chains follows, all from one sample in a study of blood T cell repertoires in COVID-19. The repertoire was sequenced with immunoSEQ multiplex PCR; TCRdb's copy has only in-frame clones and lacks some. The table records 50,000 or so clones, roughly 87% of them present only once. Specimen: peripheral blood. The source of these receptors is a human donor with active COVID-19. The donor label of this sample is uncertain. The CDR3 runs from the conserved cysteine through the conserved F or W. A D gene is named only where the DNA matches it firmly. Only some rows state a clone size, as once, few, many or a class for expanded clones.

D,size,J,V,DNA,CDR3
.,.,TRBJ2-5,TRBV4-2,TGTGCCAGCAGCCTCAACTACCAAGAGACCCAGTACTTC,CASSLNYQETQYF
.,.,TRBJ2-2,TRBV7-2,TGTGCCAGCTGTGGTCCGGGGAAAACCGGGGAGCTGTTTTTT,CASCGPGKTGELFF
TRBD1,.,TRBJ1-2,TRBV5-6,TGTGCCAGCAGCCTCGCCCAAAACAGGGGGAGCTATGGCTACACCTTC,CASSLAQNRGSYGYTF
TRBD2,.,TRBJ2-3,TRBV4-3,TGCGCCAGCAGCCAACGCGGGGGGCCGGATACGCAGTATTTT,CASSQRGGPDTQYF
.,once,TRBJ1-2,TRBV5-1,TGCGCCAGCAGCTTGAGTGAGGCGCGGTTGAACTATGGCTACACCTTC,CASSLSEARLNYGYTF
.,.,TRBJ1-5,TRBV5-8,TGTGCCAGCAGCTCGGGGGGAGGGCATAGCAATCAGCCCCAGCATTTT,CASSSGGGHSNQPQHF
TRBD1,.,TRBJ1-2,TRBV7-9,TGTGCCAGCAGCCGGACAGGGGTGGCGGCAAGCTACACCTTC,CASSRTGVAASYTF
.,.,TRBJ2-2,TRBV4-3,TGCGCCAGCAGCCAATTCCATGACACCGGGGAGCTGTTTTTT,CASSQFHDTGELFF
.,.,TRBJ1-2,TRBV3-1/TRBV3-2,TGTGCCAGCAGCCAAGATCGCAGAGGCTACACCTTC,CASSQDRRGYTF
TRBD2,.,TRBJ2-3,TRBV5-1,TGCGCCAGCCGATCGGGACTACCAATCACAGATACGCAGTATTTT,CASRSGLPITDTQYF
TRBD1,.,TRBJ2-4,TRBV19,TGTGCCAGTACCCCTCCTAGGGACAGGAGGAACATTCAGTACTTC,CASTPPRDRRNIQYF
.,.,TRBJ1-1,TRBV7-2,TGTGCCAGCAGCTTCAGGGGTTCGGACACTGAAGCTTTCTTT,CASSFRGSDTEAFF
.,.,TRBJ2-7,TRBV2,TGTGCCAGCAGTGAAGTGGACAGCATGAGCTCCTACGAGCAGTACTTC,CASSEVDSMSSYEQYF
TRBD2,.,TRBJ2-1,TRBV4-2,TGTGCCAGCAGCCAAGAAGTAGCGGGGGCCTACAATGAGCAGTTCTTC,CASSQEVAGAYNEQFF
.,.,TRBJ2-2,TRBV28,TGTGCCAGCAGGGGGGGGAACACCGGGGAGCTGTTTTTT,CASRGGNTGELFF
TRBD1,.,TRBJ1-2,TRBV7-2,TGTGCCAGCAGCTTAGTCGGGGGACAGCAGAACTATGGCTACACCTTC,CASSLVGGQQNYGYTF
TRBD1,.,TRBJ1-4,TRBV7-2,TGTGCCAGCAGCCCGGGACAGAGAAATGAAAAACTGTTTTTT,CASSPGQRNEKLFF
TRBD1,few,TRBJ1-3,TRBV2,TGTGCCAGCAGTGAAGCTTGGACAGGGAGAAACACCATATATTTT,CASSEAWTGRNTIYF
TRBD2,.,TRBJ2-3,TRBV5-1,TGCGCCAGCAGCTTGACCGGGCGGGGGGGCGCAGATACGCAGTATTTT,CASSLTGRGGADTQYF
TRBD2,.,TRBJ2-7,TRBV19,TGTGCCAGTAGCATCGGGACTAGCGTAAGCTACGAGCAGTACTTC,CASSIGTSVSYEQYF
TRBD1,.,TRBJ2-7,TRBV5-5,TGTGCCAGCAGCTCCCAAAAACTGACAGGGGAGGAGCAGTACTTC,CASSSQKLTGEEQYF
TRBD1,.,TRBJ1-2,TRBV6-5,TGTGCCAGCAGTCGGGGACAGGGATATGGCTACACCTTC,CASSRGQGYGYTF
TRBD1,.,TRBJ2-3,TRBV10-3,TGTGCCATCAGGGACAGGGAAACAGATACGCAGTATTTT,CAIRDRETDTQYF
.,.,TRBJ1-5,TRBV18,TGTGCCAGCTCACGGGAGTACAATCAGCCCCAGCATTTT,CASSREYNQPQHF
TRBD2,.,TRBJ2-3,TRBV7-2,TGTGCCAGCAGCCTAGCGGGGGGGCCAATAGATACGCAGTATTTT,CASSLAGGPIDTQYF
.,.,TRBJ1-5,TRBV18,TGTGCCAGCTCACCACCGAACAGGGTCTCCAATCAGCCCCAGCATTTT,CASSPPNRVSNQPQHF
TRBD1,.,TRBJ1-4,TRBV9,TGTGCCAGCAGCGACGGGACAGGGGGCTTTGAAAAACTGTTTTTT,CASSDGTGGFEKLFF
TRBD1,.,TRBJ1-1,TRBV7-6,TGTGCCAGCAGCGGCGGGACAGGAATTGTTAACACTGAAGCTTTCTTT,CASSGGTGIVNTEAFF
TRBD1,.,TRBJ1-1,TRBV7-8,TGTGCCAGCAGCTTAGCTGGGGCAGGGGGCCGGGGCACTGAAGCTTTCTTT,CASSLAGAGGRGTEAFF
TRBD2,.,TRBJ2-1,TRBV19,TGTGCCAGCAGAACAGGGACTAGCGGGGGAAATGAGCAGTTCTTC,CASRTGTSGGNEQFF
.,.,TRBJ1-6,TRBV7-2,TGTGCCAGCAGCTCCGACATCTCCTATAATTCACCCCTCCACTTT,CASSSDISYNSPLHF
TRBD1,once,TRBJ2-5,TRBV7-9,TGTGCCAGCGGATTGGACAGGGTGGGAGCCCAGTACTTC,CASGLDRVGAQYF
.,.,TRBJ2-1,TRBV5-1,TGCGCCAGCAGCTTTAGACAGATCTCCTACAATGAGCAGTTCTTC,CASSFRQISYNEQFF
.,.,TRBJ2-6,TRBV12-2,TGTGCAAGTCGCTCCCCGCCTCCACATTCTGGGGCCAACGTCCTGACTTTC,CASRSPPPHSGANVLTF
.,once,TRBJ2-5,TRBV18,TGTGCCAGCTCACCATCTGAACCGAACAGGCAAGAGACCCAGTACTTC,CASSPSEPNRQETQYF
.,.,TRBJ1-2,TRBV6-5,TGTGCCAGCAGCGCGCAGGGTAAGGGGTATGGCTACACCTTC,CASSAQGKGYGYTF
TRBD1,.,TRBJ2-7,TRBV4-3,TGCGCCAGCAGCCCAAGCACGGACAGGGGGCGGTACGAGCAGTACTTC,CASSPSTDRGRYEQYF
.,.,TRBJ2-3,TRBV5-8,TGTGCCAGCAGCGTCCTCTCGTTAGGCAGGGGACAAGATACGCAGTATTTT,CASSVLSLGRGQDTQYF
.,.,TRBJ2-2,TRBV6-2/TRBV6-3,TGTGCCAGCAGTTGGACCAGCGGAGGGGAGCTGTTTTTT,CASSWTSGGELFF
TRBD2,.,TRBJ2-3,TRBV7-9,TGTGCCAGCAGCCGGAGCGGGGGGTTGCCAGATACGCAGTATTTT,CASSRSGGLPDTQYF
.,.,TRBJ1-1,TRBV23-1,TGCGCCAGCAGTCCTCACAGGATGAACACTGAAGCTTTCTTT,CASSPHRMNTEAFF
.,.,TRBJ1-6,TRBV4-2,TGTGCCAGCAGCCAAGGCGTTGTGGCATCGGGGAATTCACCCCTCCACTTT,CASSQGVVASGNSPLHF